The rows below give T cell receptor beta chains drawn from one sample of a study of radiation and T cells in renal cell carcinoma. Profiling relied on immunoSEQ multiplex PCR, and the TCRdb table lists in-frame clones only, not all of them. Here the sample spans about 150,000 clones, about 87% being singletons. Sample: blood, taken from a patient whose treatment included radiotherapy and nephrectomy. These TCRs come from a woman in her 70s with renal cell carcinoma. The CDR3 runs from the conserved cysteine through the conserved F or W. The order of the fields is V gene, J gene, clone size, D gene, CDR3 DNA, CDR3 protein. D genes are given only for firm matches. Expanded clones get a size class; other rows say once, few or many, or leave the size out.

V: TRBV6-1
J: TRBJ1-5
size: .
D: TRBD1
DNA: TGTGCCAGCAGTGAACCTGGGACAGTCTATCAGCCCCAGCATTTT
CDR3: CASSEPGTVYQPQHF

V: TRBV19
J: TRBJ1-2
size: .
D: .
DNA: TGTGCCAGTAGTACCACCCATACAGGGAGATATGGCTACACCTTC
CDR3: CASSTTHTGRYGYTF

V: TRBV6-1
J: TRBJ2-6
size: .
D: TRBD2
DNA: TGTGCCAGCAGTGAAGTATATGCGGGGGGCCCGGCTGGGGCCAACGTCCTGACTTTC
CDR3: CASSEVYAGGPAGANVLTF

V: TRBV19
J: TRBJ2-2
size: .
D: TRBD2
DNA: TGTGCCAGTAGTATAGTCGCAGCGGGGGGGCCGCGCACCGGGGAGCTGTTTTTT
CDR3: CASSIVAAGGPRTGELFF

V: TRBV27
J: TRBJ2-7
size: .
D: .
DNA: TGTGCCAGCAGTTTATCTCCAGGGAGCTCCTACGAGCAGTACTTC
CDR3: CASSLSPGSSYEQYF

V: TRBV4-2
J: TRBJ1-1
size: .
D: .
DNA: TGTGCCAGCAGCCAAGATATAAGGGGGAGTCGGACTGAAGCTTTCTTT
CDR3: CASSQDIRGSRTEAFF

V: TRBV2
J: TRBJ1-4
size: .
D: TRBD1
DNA: TGTGCCAGCAGTAGGACAGGGGGGGGTGTTGAAAAACTGTTTTTT
CDR3: CASSRTGGGVEKLFF

V: TRBV6-5
J: TRBJ1-6
size: .
D: TRBD1
DNA: TGTGCCAGCAGTTTTTGGACAGGGAATTCACCCCTCCACTTT
CDR3: CASSFWTGNSPLHF

V: TRBV7-9
J: TRBJ2-1
size: once
D: .
DNA: TGTGCCAGCAGTGGGCCCCCTGCGGGCTACAATGAGCAGTTCTTC
CDR3: CASSGPPAGYNEQFF

V: TRBV7-2
J: TRBJ1-3
size: .
D: .
DNA: TGTGCCAGCAGCGACAGGAAAACAGACACCATATATTTT
CDR3: CASSDRKTDTIYF

V: TRBV27
J: TRBJ2-3
size: .
D: TRBD2
DNA: TGTGCCAGCAGTTTATCGCGGGGGGATACGCAGTATTTT
CDR3: CASSLSRGDTQYF

V: TRBV5-4
J: TRBJ2-5
size: .
D: TRBD2
DNA: TGTGCCAGCAGCAAAGGACTAGCGGGGGGAGAAGAGACCCAGTACTTC
CDR3: CASSKGLAGGEETQYF

V: TRBV30
J: TRBJ1-2
size: .
D: TRBD1
DNA: TGTGCCTGGAGTGTCGGGACAGACGGTTTTTATGGCTACACCTTC
CDR3: CAWSVGTDGFYGYTF

V: TRBV11-2
J: TRBJ1-2
size: .
D: .
DNA: TGTGCCAGCAGCTCCTCGGGGAGGGCGAACTATGGCTACACCTTC
CDR3: CASSSSGRANYGYTF

V: TRBV30
J: TRBJ2-7
size: .
D: TRBD1
DNA: TGTGCCTGGAGACCGACAGGGGGCGACTACGAGCAGTACTTC
CDR3: CAWRPTGGDYEQYF

V: TRBV5-6
J: TRBJ1-2
size: .
D: .
DNA: TGTGCCAGCAGCCTCCCTGGACGGCAGGACTATGGCTACACCTTC
CDR3: CASSLPGRQDYGYTF

V: TRBV7-9
J: TRBJ1-4
size: .
D: TRBD1
DNA: TGTGCCAGCAGCTTAGATAGAGGGACAGGCGGTGAAAAACTGTTTTTT
CDR3: CASSLDRGTGGEKLFF

V: TRBV7-9
J: TRBJ1-4
size: once
D: .
DNA: TGTGCCAGCAGCCCCCACCAGACCACTAATGAAAAACTGTTTTTT
CDR3: CASSPHQTTNEKLFF

V: TRBV2
J: TRBJ2-7
size: .
D: TRBD2
DNA: TGTGCCAGCAGTGTAGAGCGGGGGGGCCCCTACGAGCAGTACTTC
CDR3: CASSVERGGPYEQYF

V: TRBV6-1
J: TRBJ2-5
size: .
D: TRBD1
DNA: TGTGCCATCCGCACCTTTCCGGGACAGCAAGAGACCCAGTACTTC
CDR3: CAIRTFPGQQETQYF

V: TRBV11-3
J: TRBJ2-7
size: .
D: .
DNA: TGTGCCAGCAGCTTAGAATCCCGGGGCGAGCAGTACTTC
CDR3: CASSLESRGEQYF

V: TRBV7-9
J: TRBJ2-7
size: .
D: .
DNA: TGTGCCAGCAGCTCAAACTGGGGGGAGCAGTACTTC
CDR3: CASSSNWGEQYF

V: TRBV7-6
J: TRBJ1-4
size: .
D: .
DNA: TGTGCCAGCAGCTCTAGGGGTGGCCATAATGAAAAACTGTTTTTT
CDR3: CASSSRGGHNEKLFF

V: TRBV4-2
J: TRBJ2-1
size: once
D: TRBD2
DNA: TGTGCCAGCAGCCGCACCCCGGCTAGCGGGGATGAGCAGTTCTTC
CDR3: CASSRTPASGDEQFF

V: TRBV11-2
J: TRBJ2-6
size: few
D: TRBD1
DNA: TGTGCCAGCAGCACCCTCGGACAGGGGAAGACTGGGGCCAACGTCCTGACTTTC
CDR3: CASSTLGQGKTGANVLTF

V: TRBV6-5
J: TRBJ2-7
size: .
D: .
DNA: TGTGCCAGCTCAGGTCATACCCCGGCCTACGAGCAGTACTTC
CDR3: CASSGHTPAYEQYF

V: TRBV19
J: TRBJ2-5
size: .
D: TRBD1
DNA: TGTGCCAGTAGTGTGGGACAGGGCTTAGGAGAGACCCAGTACTTC
CDR3: CASSVGQGLGETQYF

V: TRBV28
J: TRBJ1-1
size: .
D: .
DNA: TGTGCCAGCAGTTTAATGGCTGGCAGGGACACTGAAGCTTTCTTT
CDR3: CASSLMAGRDTEAFF